This T cell receptor (beta chain) emerged from a study of OX40 agonist ivuxolimab in advanced cancers. Background on the study: The mean age was approximately 60 years, ranging from about 20 to 90, with approximately 83% of participants male.

With regard to this clone: Its antigen is unidentified.

Only in-frame clones appear in the TCRdb table, and some are missing; sequencing was by immunoSEQ multiplex PCR. The table records roughly 35,000 clones, 78% of them present only once. The CDR3 is 14 amino acids. CDR1 SNHLY and CDR2 FYNNEI come from the germline V gene. Trimming left V 4 bases short and J 5 bases short, with 12 bases between. Findings and caveats of the study: Some of the nonresponding patients also showed low levels of normalized T-cell clonal expansion. There was clonal expansion of CD4+ and CD8+ blood T cells by week 6 at 0.1 to 3.0 mg/kg.

The J gene is TRBJ2-1, the V gene TRBV2; no definite D call. The sequence was collected from an adult with an advanced solid tumor such as melanoma, head and neck, liver or kidney cancer. Sequencing used CD4+ or CD8+ T cells sorted from blood, obtained in a trial of the OX40 agonist ivuxolimab. CDR3 bases: TGTGCCAGCAGTGGAAGTCTACTTAACAATGAGCAGTTCTTC. This translates into CASSGSLLNNEQFF.